This is a list of T cell receptor beta chains from one sample in a study of T cell repertoires in cytomegalovirus infection. TCRdb processed the reads anew with MiXCR; each CDR3 protein has one entry. This sample has about half a million distinct CDR3 sequences; under 45% occur once, and the top ten carry around 44%. No antigen is known for these receptors. The starting material was cultured PBMCs, obtained from culture after CMV antigen stimulation. These TCRs come from a human donor in good health (CMV status not recorded). Some clones in this sample may be carry-over from other donors' samples. Each CDR3 is given with its conserved first and last residue. D genes are given only for firm matches. A clone size is listed for some rows: how often the clone was seen (once, few, many), or a class if it is expanded.

v_call	j_call	clone_size	d_call	cdr3_aa	cdr3_nt
TRBV7-2	TRBJ2-7	once	TRBD1	CASSSPHRGGVYEQYF	TGTGCCAGCAGCTCTCCCCACAGGGGTGGGGTCTACGAGCAGTACTTC
TRBV12-3/TRBV12-4	TRBJ1-5	many	-	CASSLDQPQHF	TGTGCCAGCAGTTTGGATCAGCCCCAGCATTTT
TRBV6-5	TRBJ2-3	-	-	CASSYSYGPASTDTQYF	TGTGCCAGCAGTTACTCATACGGGCCTGCTAGCACAGATACGCAGTATTTT
TRBV6-5	TRBJ2-4	-	-	CASSRNPRDIQYF	TGTGCCAGCAGTCGGAACCCCCGCGACATTCAGTACTTC
TRBV4-1	TRBJ1-1	few	TRBD1	CASSPPGGTGGWGTEAFF	TGCGCCAGCAGCCCCCCCGGCGGGACAGGGGGCTGGGGCACTGAAGCTTTCTTT
TRBV6-2/TRBV6-3	TRBJ2-5	-	-	CASSFLGETQYF	TGTGCCAGCAGCTTTCTAGGAGAGACCCAGTACTTC
TRBV4-1	TRBJ2-5	few	-	CASSLFGRGSETQYF	TGCGCCAGCAGCCTCTTCGGAAGGGGATCAGAGACCCAGTACTTC
TRBV5-6	TRBJ2-3	-	-	CASSLMGLSTDTQYF	TGTGCCAGCAGCCTTATGGGGCTTTCCACAGATACGCAGTATTTT
TRBV7-2	TRBJ2-3	-	TRBD2	CASSWAGGPQYF	TGTGCCAGCAGCTGGGCGGGAGGACCGCAGTATTTT
TRBV7-2	TRBJ2-7	-	TRBD2	CASSFFSGRAYEQYF	TGTGCCAGCAGCTTCTTTAGCGGGAGAGCTTACGAGCAGTACTTC
TRBV28	TRBJ1-5	few	-	CASSFGESNQPQHF	TGTGCCAGCAGTTTTGGGGAGAGCAATCAGCCCCAGCATTTT
TRBV5-1	TRBJ2-7	-	-	CASIVQGIYEQYF	TGCGCCAGCATTGTGCAGGGAATATACGAGCAGTACTTC
TRBV19	TRBJ2-5	few	TRBD2	CASSIKGGGQETQYF	TGTGCCAGTAGTATAAAAGGCGGGGGCCAAGAGACCCAGTACTTC
TRBV7-9	TRBJ2-7	few	-	CASSSIARSNEQYF	TGTGCCAGCAGCTCAATAGCGAGGAGTAACGAGCAGTACTTC
TRBV28	TRBJ1-5	-	-	CASSHTSIGRSNQPQHF	TGTGCCAGCAGTCATACCTCCATTGGACGGTCAAATCAGCCCCAGCATTTT
TRBV7-2	TRBJ2-3	many	-	CASRVAGTSTDTQYF	TGTGCCAGCAGGGTTGCGGGAACGAGCACAGATACGCAGTATTTT
TRBV7-2	TRBJ2-7	few	-	CASSRGAGFYEQYF	TGTGCCAGCAGTAGGGGGGCAGGGTTCTACGAGCAGTACTTC
TRBV20-1	TRBJ2-5	-	TRBD2	CSAPFSGGYQETQYF	TGCAGTGCTCCTTTTAGCGGGGGGTACCAAGAGACCCAGTACTTC
TRBV7-2	TRBJ2-3	once	TRBD2	CATATSGSTDTQYF	TGTGCCACAGCGACTAGCGGAAGCACAGATACGCAGTATTTT
TRBV7-9	TRBJ2-5	-	-	CASSLVSRQTQYF	TGTGCCAGCAGCTTAGTCAGCAGGCAGACCCAGTACTTC
TRBV7-2	TRBJ2-7	once	-	CASSPSAPYEQYF	TGTGCCAGCAGCCCCTCTGCGCCCTACGAGCAGTACTTC
TRBV11-2	TRBJ2-1	-	-	CASSLTQGVFNEQFF	TGTGCCAGCAGCTTAACACAGGGCGTTTTTAATGAGCAGTTCTTC
TRBV5-4	TRBJ1-1	-	TRBD1	CASSIGSTGQGPEAFF	TGTGCCAGCAGCATAGGAAGTACGGGACAGGGGCCCGAAGCTTTCTTT
TRBV7-2	TRBJ1-5	few	-	CASSLGGQSNQPQHF	TGTGCCAGCAGCTTAGGGGGGCAGAGCAATCAGCCCCAGCATTTT
TRBV5-4	TRBJ2-7	-	-	CASSLFPGSYEQYF	TGTGCCAGCAGCTTATTCCCCGGCTCCTACGAGCAGTACTTC
TRBV5-1	TRBJ2-1	few	-	CASSLDGRASYNEQFF	TGCGCCAGCAGCTTGGACGGGAGAGCCTCCTACAATGAGCAGTTCTTC
TRBV6-1	TRBJ2-2	few	-	CASSGIGELFF	TGTGCCAGCAGTGGGATCGGGGAGCTGTTTTTT
TRBV7-8	TRBJ2-1	-	-	CASSWGVEQFF	TGTGCCAGCAGCTGGGGGGTTGAGCAGTTCTTC
TRBV7-9	TRBJ1-4	-	-	CASSPFGARDEKLFF	TGTGCCAGCAGCCCATTCGGGGCGCGAGATGAAAAACTGTTTTTT
TRBV5-4	TRBJ1-1	-	-	CASSLEADLNTEAFF	TGTGCCAGCAGCTTGGAGGCAGACTTGAACACTGAAGCTTTCTTT
TRBV15	TRBJ1-4	few	-	CATSRRGPGEEKLFF	TGTGCCACCAGCAGACGAGGGCCCGGGGAGGAAAAACTGTTTTTT
TRBV6-2/TRBV6-3	TRBJ1-2	-	-	CASSYRDLGGYTF	TGTGCCAGCAGTTATCGGGACTTAGGCGGCTACACCTTC
TRBV10-3	TRBJ2-3	-	TRBD2	CAISDGRAEDTQYF	TGTGCCATCAGTGACGGGAGGGCCGAGGATACGCAGTATTTT
TRBV7-9	TRBJ1-1	few	-	CASSSTGEKEKAFF	TGTGCCAGCAGCTCCACAGGAGAAAAAGAAAAAGCTTTCTTT
TRBV6-1	TRBJ1-5	-	-	CASSANRAVQHF	TGTGCCAGCAGTGCCAACAGGGCGGTGCAGCATTTT
TRBV11-2	TRBJ1-3	few	-	CASSLFPGANGNTIYF	TGTGCCAGCAGCTTATTCCCAGGGGCAAACGGAAACACCATATATTTT
TRBV12-3/TRBV12-4	TRBJ1-4	few	-	CASRSGGGIANEKLFF	TGTGCCAGCAGAAGCGGGGGGGGCATAGCTAATGAAAAACTGTTTTTT
TRBV5-6	TRBJ1-1	-	-	CASSLMRARGTEAFF	TGTGCCAGCAGCTTGATGAGGGCTCGGGGGACTGAAGCTTTCTTT
TRBV4-3	TRBJ2-7	-	TRBD2	CASSQVAGGPAEQYF	TGCGCCAGCAGCCAAGTAGCGGGAGGACCGGCCGAGCAGTACTTC
TRBV7-2	TRBJ2-4	-	TRBD1	CVSSLTGTGAKNIQYF	TGTGTCAGCAGCTTAACCGGGACAGGGGCCAAAAACATTCAGTACTTC
TRBV7-2	TRBJ2-4	-	-	CASSFRDSEGIQYF	TGTGCCAGCAGCTTCCGGGACTCGGAAGGCATTCAGTACTTC
TRBV6-5	TRBJ2-7	-	TRBD2	CASRRDGTSGIYEQYF	TGTGCCAGCAGAAGGGACGGGACTAGCGGAATCTACGAGCAGTACTTC
TRBV7-6	TRBJ2-1	-	-	CASSLYNVAFNNEQFF	TGTGCCAGCAGCTTATACAATGTCGCGTTTAACAATGAGCAGTTCTTC
TRBV7-2	TRBJ1-1	-	-	CASSPSAGGNTEAFF	TGTGCCAGCAGTCCATCCGCTGGTGGGAACACTGAAGCTTTCTTT
TRBV7-6	TRBJ2-5	few	TRBD1	CASGQPGGETQYF	TGTGCCAGCGGCCAGCCAGGGGGAGAGACCCAGTACTTC
TRBV11-2	TRBJ2-7	-	-	CASSLNGGPAGEQYF	TGTGCCAGCAGCTTAAATGGTGGTCCTGCGGGAGAGCAGTACTTC
TRBV20-1	TRBJ1-1	-	-	CSVLVSGQSNTEAFF	TGCAGTGTTTTGGTATCGGGACAATCGAACACTGAAGCTTTCTTT
TRBV7-6	TRBJ2-5	-	-	CASTSSPGAWETQYF	TGTGCCAGCACCTCTTCTCCAGGGGCATGGGAGACCCAGTACTTC
TRBV7-2	TRBJ2-1	-	TRBD2	CASSLTSGRAGFF	TGTGCCAGCAGCTTAACTAGCGGGAGGGCGGGGTTCTTC
TRBV6-1	TRBJ2-4	few	-	CASSEGGYLGPKNIQYF	TGTGCCAGCAGTGAAGGAGGGTACCTGGGGCCCAAAAACATTCAGTACTTC
TRBV27	TRBJ2-1	-	TRBD2	CASSPTSGEQFF	TGTGCCAGCAGTCCGACTAGCGGTGAGCAGTTCTTC
TRBV7-8	TRBJ2-7	few	-	CASSPRSGEQYF	TGTGCCAGCAGCCCCCGGAGTGGAGAGCAGTACTTC
TRBV6-6	TRBJ1-5	-	TRBD1	CASSYSMAGTGGSHNQPQHF	TGTGCCAGCAGTTACTCGATGGCCGGGACAGGGGGTTCCCACAATCAGCCCCAGCATTTT
TRBV7-6	TRBJ2-2	-	-	CASSKGSTGELFF	TGTGCCAGCAGCAAAGGGAGCACCGGGGAGCTGTTTTTT
TRBV18	TRBJ1-1	-	-	CASSRDLGVGTEAFF	TGTGCCAGCTCACGAGATTTGGGGGTTGGCACTGAAGCTTTCTTT